The 20 T cell receptor beta chains below were found in one sample sequenced in a study of vaccination and CD4 T cells after COVID-19. TCRdb re-called the PCR reads through MiXCR, storing one row per CDR3 protein. Of roughly 15,000 distinct CDR3 sequences in the sample, approximately 71% were seen once. This specimen was CD4+ T cells from blood, taken after SARS-CoV-2 vaccination. Every receptor here comes from a human donor who had recovered from COVID-19.

J is TRBJ1-5 and V is TRBV20-1; 7 bases agree with TRBD1. With 3 bases clipped from V and 4 bases from J, the junction kept 9 bases outside the gene matches. The CDR3 has 15 residues. CDR1 and CDR2 from the germline V gene are DFQATT and SNEGSKA (reference sequence). The CDR3 sequence is CSARDPRQGNQPQHF. In DNA, the CDR3 is TGCAGTGCTAGGGACCCTAGACAGGGAAATCAGCCCCAGCATTTT.

This chain uses TRBV19 with TRBJ2-3; 7 positions match TRBD2. The CDR3 contains 15 residues. CDR1 is LNHDA, CDR2 SQIVND, per germline (reference sequence). J gave up 0 bases and V 3 bases, and 3 bases lay outside the gene matches. Written as DNA, the CDR3 is TGTGCCAGTAGTATGAGTAGCGGGAGCACAGATACGCAGTATTTT. It encodes CASSMSSGSTDTQYF.

The chain couples TRBV28 to TRBJ1-1, with TRBD1 matching 8 bases. Trimming took 5 bases from V and 4 from J; bases not matched to a gene: 15. This CDR3 comprises 17 residues. Germline CDR1 MDHEN, CDR2 SYDVKM. Here the CDR3 DNA reads TGTGCCAGCAGTCCCGGGACAGGAAAGGGGTCTGGCACTGAAGCTTTCTTT. Its translation: CASSPGTGKGSGTEAFF.

The chain employs TRBV12-3 or TRBV12-4 and TRBJ2-3; 11 bases line up with TRBD2. CDR3 size: 13 residues. Trimming took 8 bases from V and 7 from J; bases not matched to a gene: 5. CDR3 in DNA: TGTGCCAGCGGACTAGCGGGTTCATATACGCAGTATTTT. Amino acids: CASGLAGSYTQYF.

This clonotype has only a few counts. The chain links TRBV6-5 to TRBJ2-3; TRBD2 is a possible D gene (5 bases). Germline V lookup: CDR1 MNHEY, CDR2 SVGAGI. Trimming stripped 0 bases from V and 1 base from J, with 5 bases between. The CDR3 extends over 14 amino acids. CDR3 sequence reads: CASSYSSGTDTQYF. DNA for the CDR3: TGTGCCAGCAGTTACTCTAGCGGCACAGATACGCAGTATTTT.

The chain recombines TRBV2 with TRBJ2-1; D remains unclear. The germline gives CDR1 SNHLY, CDR2 FYNNEI. The CDR3 length is 11 residues. Trimming pared 4 bases from V and 7 bases from J, leaving 5 bases between. The CDR3 sequence is CASSGRNEQFF. DNA of the CDR3: TGTGCCAGCAGTGGAAGAAATGAGCAGTTCTTC.

V usage is TRBV10-3 and J usage is TRBJ1-2, with TRBD1 matching over 8 bases. Germline trimming cut 2 bases from V and 7 bases from J; bases unmatched to any gene: 12. CDR1 and CDR2 (germline): ENHRY, SYGVKD. This CDR3 is 16 amino acids long. CDR3 region: CAISEPRTGYTSGYTF. The CDR3 region has the DNA TGTGCCATCAGTGAGCCGAGGACAGGGTACACTTCTGGCTACACCTTC.

This clonotype was seen a few times. V is TRBV20-1 and J is TRBJ1-5; a possible D gene is TRBD1 (6 bases). Germline-derived CDR1 and CDR2 are DFQATT and SNEGSKA (reference sequence). V lost 3 bases and J lost 4, with 16 bases in between. This CDR3 comprises 15 residues. Here the CDR3 reads CSASRGRGWNQPQHF. In DNA form, the CDR3 reads TGCAGTGCTAGTCGTGGCAGGGGATGGAATCAGCCCCAGCATTTT.

The V and J genes are TRBV7-3 and TRBJ2-7, with a tentative D call TRBD1 (5 bases). Germline CDR1 and CDR2: SGHTA and FQGTGA. The CDR3 length is 13 residues. Trimming took 5 bases from V and 6 from J, leaving 14 bases between them. The CDR3 DNA follows: TGTGCCAGCAGCCGCCAGATAAGGGGCGAGCAGTACTTC. It translates to CASSRQIRGEQYF.

J is TRBJ2-6 and V is TRBV24-1; D ambiguous. V was clipped by 3 bases and J by 9 bases, with 14 bases between them. There are 15 residues in the CDR3. Germline-derived CDR1 and CDR2 are KGHDR and SFDVKD. CDR3 coding DNA: TGTGCCACCAGTGATCACACCGGGCCCCTCAACGTCCTGACTTTC. The encoded protein is CATSDHTGPLNVLTF.

J is TRBJ1-1 and V is TRBV7-2; 11 bases are shared with TRBD1. In germline, CDR1 is SGHTA, CDR2 FQGNSA. This CDR3 has 15 residues. Trimming took 5 bases from V and 9 from J; bases not matched to a gene: 11. In DNA, the CDR3 is TGTGCCAGCAGCCAAGCCGGGACAGGGGGTAGGAAAGCTTTCTTT. Its translation is CASSQAGTGGRKAFF.

V usage is TRBV19 and J usage is TRBJ2-3; 9 bases match TRBD1. V shed 6 bases and J 4 bases; nucleotides not matched to a gene: 5. CDR3 length: 14 residues. Germline CDR1 reads LNHDA; CDR2 reads SQIVND (reference sequence). Here the CDR3 reads CASSWTGDPDTQYF. The CDR3 DNA reads TGTGCCAGTAGCTGGACAGGGGATCCAGATACGCAGTATTTT.

The rearrangement uses TRBV19 and TRBJ1-1; possibly TRBD1 for D (5 bases). Trimming took 3 bases from V and 4 from J, leaving 12 bases between them. The germline V gene has CDR1 LNHDA and CDR2 SQIVND (reference sequence). The CDR3 loop spans 14 amino acids. CDR3 region: CASSMTAQSTEAFF. The CDR3 DNA reads TGTGCCAGTAGTATGACAGCCCAGTCCACTGAAGCTTTCTTT.

This sequence joins TRBV6-1 and TRBJ2-7, with D perhaps TRBD1 (6 bases). The CDR3 sequence is 16 residues long. The germline gives CDR1 MNHNS, CDR2 SASEGT. Trimming shortened V by 0 bases and J by 5 bases, and 17 bases separated the two germline ends. DNA of the CDR3: TGTGCCAGCAGTGAAGCTAGACGGCAGGGGAGCCACGAGCAGTACTTC. This translates into CASSEARRQGSHEQYF.

The rearrangement links TRBV15 to TRBJ1-4, with D maybe TRBD1 (6 bases). Trimming left V 0 bases short and J 7 bases short, with 15 bases between. CDR1 and CDR2 (germline): LNHNV, YYDKDF (reference sequence). CDR3 size: 16 residues. CDR3 DNA sequence: TGTGCCACCAGCAGAGAAGAAGACAGGCTGGGTGAAAAACTGTTTTTT. Protein product: CATSREEDRLGEKLFF.

The chain uses TRBV29-1 and TRBJ1-5; D may be TRBD1 (6 bases). Germline assignment: CDR1 SQVTM and CDR2 ANQGSEA. The CDR3 is 13 residues long. V was shortened by 6 bases and J by 7 bases, with 16 bases between the two germline ends. The CDR3 DNA reads as TGCAGCGTGACCACAGGGCCCCAGCAGCCCCAGCATTTT. Translation: CSVTTGPQQPQHF.

The CDR3 region has the DNA TGTGCCACCAGCAGAGATATCCGGGACAGGTCGGAGTACTTC. Its translation is CATSRDIRDRSEYF. The chain carries TRBV15 and TRBJ2-7; 8 bases match TRBD1. This CDR3 contains 14 residues. CDR1 is LNHNV and CDR2 is YYDKDF in the germline V gene (reference sequence). Trimming took 0 bases from V and 11 from J; bases not matched to a gene: 9.

This rearrangement joins TRBV18 to TRBJ2-5; D is possibly TRBD1 (6 bases). The V gene's germline CDR1 is KGHSH and CDR2 LQKENI. This CDR3 has 14 residues. The V end was cut by 9 bases, the J end by 5 bases, with 19 bases between. CDR3 in amino acids: CASMGQRGSETQYF. CDR3 sequence (DNA): TGTGCCAGTATGGGTCAGAGGGGGTCCGAGACCCAGTACTTC.

The chain uses TRBV7-2 and TRBJ1-2; D is unclear. The V gene's germline CDR1 is SGHTA and CDR2 FQGNSA. The ends were cut back, 5 bases at V and 3 bases at J, with 7 bases in the middle. The CDR3 contains 12 residues. The CDR3 spells CASSPRDYGYTF. In DNA form, the CDR3 reads TGTGCCAGCAGCCCACGGGACTATGGCTACACCTTC.

The gene calls are TRBV12-3 or TRBV12-4 and TRBJ1-2; D might be TRBD1 (5 bases). This CDR3 has 13 amino acids. V was cut by 3 bases and J by 6 bases, with 11 bases left in between. The DNA of the CDR3 is TGTGCCAGCAGTTTCGCAGGGACGGATGGCTACACCTTC. This gives the protein CASSFAGTDGYTF.